Presented here are 19 T cell receptor beta chains from one specimen sequenced in a study of cytomegalovirus exposure and HLA in healthy donors. 13 Jbeta primers and 60 Vbeta primers were used for the PCR. Method: immunoSEQ multiplex PCR; TCRdb's copy keeps in-frame clones and lacks some. This sample yields under 150,000 clones, of which 77% are seen a single time; 0.94% belongs to the top ten. The source material was PBMCs. The receptor source for this set is a woman aged 55-75 years in good health and CMV-seronegative.

The J gene is TRBJ1-1, the V gene TRBV7-6, with D unclear. V shed 5 bases and J shed 0 bases, with 7 bases lying between them. Germline CDR1 SGHVS, CDR2 FNYEAQ. The CDR3 loop spans 13 amino acids. The CDR3 DNA sequence: TGTGCCAGCAGCCCCGCGCTGAACACTGAAGCTTTCTTT. The encoded protein is CASSPALNTEAFF.

This clone has just one count. The genes are TRBV18 and TRBJ1-1; 9 bases match TRBD1. The CDR3 extends over 14 amino acids. Germline CDR1 is KGHSH and CDR2 is LQKENI. After removal of 8 bases from V and 5 bases from J, the junction contained 9 bases not matched to a gene. CDR3: CASRVQGAWTEAFF. CDR3 nucleotides: TGTGCCAGCCGTGTACAGGGGGCTTGGACTGAAGCTTTCTTT.

The table lists this clone with a few counts. V usage is TRBV2 and J usage is TRBJ2-5, with D unresolved. Deletions cut 4 bases from V and 5 bases from J, with 11 bases between. CDR1 and CDR2 from the germline V gene are SNHLY and FYNNEI. CDR3 length: 13 residues. CDR3 coding DNA: TGTGCCAGCAGTGTTCCTACCTCGGAGACCCAGTACTTC. Protein: CASSVPTSETQYF.

V is TRBV30 and J is TRBJ2-3, with D tentatively TRBD2 (6 bases). Trimming shortened V by 0 bases and J by 0 bases, and 10 bases separated the two germline ends. The CDR3 is 15 residues long. The germline V gene encodes CDR1 GTSNPN and CDR2 SVGIG (reference sequence). In nucleotides, the CDR3 is TGTGCCTGGAGTGTAGCCGGGACTAGCACAGATACGCAGTATTTT. Its translation: CAWSVAGTSTDTQYF. The full variable domain, with the rest looked up from reference TRBV30 and TRBJ2-3, is SQTIHQWPATLVQPVGSPLSLECTVEGTSNPNLYWYRQAAGRGLQLLFYSVGIGQISSEVPQNLSASRPQDRQFILSSKKLLLSDSGFYLCAWSVAGTSTDTQYFGPGTRLTVL.

Points on this clone: Other DNA sequences within the sample encode an identical CDR3. The chain employs TRBV30 and TRBJ2-2; D might be TRBD2 (6 bases). Germline lookup yields CDR1 GTSNPN and CDR2 SVGIG (reference sequence). This CDR3 region has 14 residues. Trimming left V 4 bases short and J 9 bases short, with 18 bases between. The CDR3 DNA reads TGTGCCTGGACCGTCGGGGGTCTCCGCAGGGAGCTGTTTTTT. Translated: CAWTVGGLRRELFF.

The chain joins TRBV11-2 to TRBJ1-2; TRBD1 agrees at 8 bases. The trim removed 4 bases at V and 5 bases at J, leaving 9 bases unmatched. The germline gives CDR1 SGHAT, CDR2 FQNNGV. There are 15 residues in the CDR3. The CDR3 loop is CASSSGQGGRYGYTF. The DNA for the CDR3 is TGTGCCAGCAGCTCTGGACAGGGAGGGAGGTATGGCTACACCTTC.

The gene calls are TRBV19 and TRBJ2-1; TRBD2 agrees at 11 bases. This CDR3 spans 17 amino acids. Germline values: CDR1 LNHDA, CDR2 SQIVND (reference sequence). Trimming cost V 6 bases and J 4 bases; bases outside gene matches: 11. The CDR3 spells CASRKKSGTSGYNEQFF. For the CDR3, the DNA is TGTGCCAGTAGGAAAAAATCCGGGACTAGCGGATACAATGAGCAGTTCTTC.

The CDR3 DNA follows: TGTGCCAGCAGCCCCCACCAGGATTCACCCCTCCACTTT. Protein product: CASSPHQDSPLHF. The chain is built from TRBV11-3 and TRBJ1-6; D unresolved. This CDR3 has 13 residues. Germline CDR1 is SGHNT and CDR2 is YENEEA. The V end was cut by 5 bases, the J end by 8 bases, with 10 bases between.

Notes on this clone: The same CDR3 can be traced to other DNA sequences in this sample. The chain has TRBV18 and TRBJ1-1, with 9 bases fitting TRBD1. The CDR3 runs 13 residues. Trimming removed 6 bases from V and 5 bases from J; junction bases left unmatched: 4. Germline V CDR1 and CDR2: KGHSH, LQKENI. CDR3 sequence: CASSPGQGTEAFF. As DNA, the CDR3 is TGTGCCAGCTCCCCAGGACAGGGGACTGAAGCTTTCTTT. Based on the CDR3 plus reference TRBV18 and TRBJ1-1, the full variable domain is NAGVMQNPRHLVRRRGQEARLRCSPMKGHSHVYWYRQLPEEGLKFMVYLQKENIIDESGMPKERFSAEFPKEGPSILRIQQVVRGDSAAYFCASSPGQGTEAFFGQGTRLTVV.

This chain connects TRBV10-3 to TRBJ2-7; D remains ambiguous. Germline V gene lookup returns CDR1 ENHRY and CDR2 SYGVKD. V lost 4 bases, J lost 0 bases, and 10 bases lay in between. This CDR3 spans 14 amino acids. The CDR3 nucleotides are TGTGCCATCAGTGGAGGCCGGAACTCCTACGAGCAGTACTTC. It is translated as CAISGGRNSYEQYF.

The chain recombines TRBV7-8 with TRBJ1-1; possibly TRBD1 for D (6 bases). CDR1 and CDR2 from the germline V gene are SGHVS and FQNEAQ. Trimming took off 3 bases at V and 1 base at J, with 9 bases between the two ends. The CDR3 has 14 amino acids. The CDR3 coding sequence is TGTGCCAGCAGCTTCAGGACAGCGAACACTGAAGCTTTCTTT. Its translation is CASSFRTANTEAFF.

The V gene is TRBV4-2, the J gene TRBJ2-5; 7 bases match TRBD1. CDR1 and CDR2 from the germline V gene are LGHNA and YNFKEQ. This CDR3 is built from 14 residues. The ends lost 0 bases at V and 5 bases at J; junction bases unmatched: 3. The CDR3 protein is CASSQDRGWETQYF. In DNA, the CDR3 is TGTGCCAGCAGCCAAGACAGGGGGTGGGAGACCCAGTACTTC.

The genes are TRBV19 and TRBJ2-1; a possible D gene is TRBD2 (7 bases). The CDR3 runs 16 residues. V was shortened by 3 bases and J by 6 bases, with 18 bases between the two germline ends. Per germline, CDR1 LNHDA and CDR2 SQIVND (reference sequence). In DNA, the CDR3 is TGTGCCAGTAGTATGAGGGGGGGAGGGCCGGGCAATGAGCAGTTCTTC. Its protein is CASSMRGGGPGNEQFF.

This clone is a singleton in its sample. The chain recombines TRBV6-4 with TRBJ2-3; 11 nucleotides align to TRBD2. The V gene end was trimmed by 3 bases and the J gene end by 4 bases; junction bases not matched to a gene: 15. The CDR3 has 19 amino acids. CDR1 and CDR2 from the germline V gene are MRHNA and SNTAGT. The DNA of the CDR3 is TGTGCCAGCAGTGAACAACTTCTAGCGGGAGGAGCCCGTGCAGATACGCAGTATTTT. This encodes CASSEQLLAGGARADTQYF.

V gene TRBV5-4 combines with J gene TRBJ2-1, with 13 bases that match TRBD2. Trimming cost V 4 bases and J 5 bases; bases outside gene matches: 3. This CDR3 comprises 15 residues. Germline CDR1 reads SGHNT; CDR2 reads YYREEE (reference sequence). CDR3 DNA: TGTGCCAGCAGCCGTACTAGCGGGGGGGACAATGAGCAGTTCTTC. Translation: CASSRTSGGDNEQFF. Combining the CDR3 with reference TRBV5-4 and TRBJ2-1 gives the whole variable domain ETGVTQSPTHLIKTRGQQVTLRCSSQSGHNTVSWYQQALGQGPQFIFQYYREEENGRGNFPPRFSGLQFPNYSSELNVNALELDDSALYLCASSRTSGGDNEQFFGPGTRLTVL.

The chain carries TRBV28 and TRBJ1-1, with 7 bases aligning to TRBD1. Germline V CDR1 and CDR2: MDHEN, SYDVKM. V was pared by 6 bases and J by 1 base, with 11 bases of the junction left unmatched. The CDR3 contains 16 residues. The DNA for the CDR3 is TGTGCCAGCAGCTACCCCACTCGACAGGGGAACACTGAAGCTTTCTTT. Amino acids: CASSYPTRQGNTEAFF.

The chain couples TRBV7-6 to TRBJ1-2, with a tentative D call TRBD1 (5 bases). Trimming stripped 2 bases from V and 4 bases from J, with 8 bases between. CDR3 size: 13 residues. Germline values: CDR1 SGHVS, CDR2 FNYEAQ. The CDR3 DNA is TGTGCCAGCAGCTTACCAGGGTCCTATGGCTACACCTTC. Its translation is CASSLPGSYGYTF.

The chain is built from TRBV5-1 and TRBJ1-2, with 9 bases that match TRBD1. V lost 0 bases to trimming and J lost 6 bases; unmatched junction nucleotides: 9. The CDR3 has 16 residues. Germline V gene lookup returns CDR1 SGHRS and CDR2 YFSETQ. The CDR3 reads CASSLEGTGKGDGYTF. DNA of the CDR3: TGCGCCAGCAGCTTGGAAGGGACAGGGAAAGGGGATGGCTACACCTTC.

The V call is TRBV6-1, the J call TRBJ2-1; D not certain. The CDR3 sequence is 14 residues long. In germline, CDR1 is MNHNS, CDR2 SASEGT. V was pared by 6 bases and J by 8 bases, with 17 bases between. CDR3 amino acids: CASSAQVSSDEQFF. The CDR3 coding sequence is TGTGCCAGCAGCGCCCAAGTTAGTTCGGATGAGCAGTTCTTC.